Listed here are 19 T cell receptor beta chains from one sample, sequenced in a study of beta chain features in type 1 diabetes. The study's findings and limits: TCRB CDR3s from Type 1 diabetes patients were moderately but significantly shorter in all four CD4+ subsets.

These receptors' antigens are unknown. The investigators reverse transcribed all of the isolated RNA, so they sequenced expressed TCRB transcripts. The data were produced by immunoSEQ multiplex PCR, yet TCRdb's version contains in-frame clones alone and is incomplete. The sample consists of 15,000 or so clones, around three quarters of them appearing once. Sequencing was done on a sample of Tregs from blood. The receptors were gathered from a man younger than 40 with type 1 diabetes.

The rearrangement uses TRBV4-2 and TRBJ2-1, with TRBD2 matching 10 bases. This CDR3 contains 16 residues. Germline V lookup: CDR1 LGHNA, CDR2 YNFKEQ. The V and J ends lost 0 bases and 7 bases, in that order; junction bases with no gene match: 6. The chain's CDR3 is CASSQDGIAGGNEQFF. For the CDR3, the DNA is TGTGCCAGCAGCCAAGATGGAATAGCGGGAGGAAATGAGCAGTTCTTC.

The table lists this clone with a few counts. The J gene is TRBJ2-3, the V gene TRBV5-1, with D maybe TRBD2 (5 bases). The V gene lost 0 bases and the J gene lost 3 bases, with 11 bases spanning the gap. The germline V gene encodes CDR1 SGHRS and CDR2 YFSETQ. CDR3 size: 15 residues. CDR3 nucleotide sequence: TGCGCCAGCAGCTTGGAAGCGGCCCAGACAGATACGCAGTATTTT. It yields the protein CASSLEAAQTDTQYF.

V and J are TRBV2 and TRBJ2-2, with D tentatively TRBD1 (6 bases). There are 15 residues in the CDR3. The germline gives CDR1 SNHLY, CDR2 FYNNEI. V lost 4 bases and J lost 6, with 15 bases in between. CDR3 protein: CASSVLRGKSGELFF. CDR3 sequence (DNA): TGTGCCAGCAGTGTTTTAAGGGGGAAATCCGGGGAGCTGTTTTTT. The full variable domain, completed using reference TRBV2 and TRBJ2-2, is EPEVTQTPSHQVTQMGQEVILRCVPISNHLYFYWYRQILGQKVEFLVSFYNNEISEKSEIFDDQFSVERPDGSNFTLKIRSTKLEDSAMYFCASSVLRGKSGELFFGEGSRLTVL.

The chain uses TRBV6-5 and TRBJ1-2, with TRBD1 matching over 8 bases. Germline CDR1 reads MNHEY; CDR2 reads SVGAGI. The ends lost 0 bases at V and 7 bases at J; junction bases unmatched: 4. The CDR3 sequence is 14 residues long. CDR3 in DNA: TGTGCCAGCAGTTACTCCGGACAGGGAACTGGCTACACCTTC. Its protein is CASSYSGQGTGYTF.

The chain joins TRBV19 to TRBJ1-3; possible D gene TRBD1, 5 bases. Germline loops: CDR1 LNHDA, CDR2 SQIVND (reference sequence). The CDR3 covers 17 residues. With 1 base removed from V and 0 bases from J, the gap between germline ends came to 13 bases. CDR3 amino acids: CASSIAWGLLSGNTIYF. The CDR3 coding sequence is TGTGCCAGTAGTATAGCCTGGGGACTCCTCTCTGGAAACACCATATATTTT.

This clone was found a few times. This chain connects TRBV10-3 to TRBJ2-1; 11 nucleotides align to TRBD2. Germline CDR1 reads ENHRY; CDR2 reads SYGVKD. This CDR3 has 15 amino acids. V was clipped by 7 bases and J by 2 bases; unmatched bases: 4. This CDR3 is CAITGTSGAYNEQFF. The CDR3 nucleotides read TGTGCCATCACGGGGACTAGCGGTGCCTACAATGAGCAGTTCTTC.

This clone was picked up a small number of times. J is TRBJ2-2 and V is TRBV28; possibly TRBD2 for D (6 bases). This CDR3 region has 15 residues. The V and J ends lost 6 bases and 2 bases respectively, with 13 bases between them. CDR1 and CDR2 from the germline V gene are MDHEN and SYDVKM. CDR3 amino acids: CASSSEGPNTGELFF. As DNA, the CDR3 is TGTGCCAGCAGCTCGGAGGGGCCTAACACCGGGGAGCTGTTTTTT.

The chain uses TRBV6-5 and TRBJ2-1; D is possibly TRBD1 (5 bases). V shed 2 bases and J shed 9 bases, with 11 bases lying between them. This CDR3 has 13 amino acids. Per the germline V gene, CDR1 is MNHEY and CDR2 is SVGAGI. The CDR3 coding sequence is TGTGCCAGCAGTTACGGGCAGGGCGGTGAGCAGTTCTTC. Amino acids: CASSYGQGGEQFF.

The chain carries TRBV27 and TRBJ1-2; a possible D gene is TRBD1 (5 bases). The V gene's germline CDR1 is MNHEY and CDR2 SMNVEV (reference sequence). The CDR3 has 14 amino acids. V shed 6 bases and J shed 7 bases, with 18 bases lying between them. The CDR3 spells CASSDLAWGGGYTF. The CDR3 coding sequence is TGTGCCAGCAGCGACTTAGCATGGGGGGGTGGCTACACCTTC.

The rearrangement uses TRBV6-6 and TRBJ2-3; TRBD2 matches 8 bases. Losses at the gene ends were 5 bases for V and 6 bases for J; bases not matched to a gene: 7. Germline V gives CDR1 MNHNY, CDR2 SVGAGI (reference sequence). This CDR3 has 14 amino acids. CDR3 in DNA: TGTGCCAGCAGTAACGGGGGGGCTGGGGATACGCAGTATTTT. It encodes CASSNGGAGDTQYF.

The rearrangement uses TRBV5-1 and TRBJ2-1; 8 bases align to TRBD2. This CDR3 spans 14 amino acids. Germline V gives CDR1 SGHRS, CDR2 YFSETQ. The ends lost 5 bases at V and 5 bases at J; junction bases unmatched: 6. Written as DNA, the CDR3 is TGCGCCAGCAGGGAAGCGGGAGCCCACAATGAGCAGTTCTTC. This sequence encodes CASREAGAHNEQFF.

This clone has a handful of counts. The chain uses TRBV14 and TRBJ2-1, with D tentatively TRBD2 (5 bases). The CDR3 is 14 residues long. V lost 2 bases to trimming and J lost 6 bases, with 11 bases between them. Looked up from germline, CDR1 is SGHDN and CDR2 is FVKESK. The CDR3, as DNA: TGTGCCAGCAGCCAACTACTAGTATCCAATGAGCAGTTCTTC. Residues: CASSQLLVSNEQFF. Full variable domain (missing parts from reference TRBV14 and TRBJ2-1): EAGVTQFPSHSVIEKGQTVTLRCDPISGHDNLYWYRRVMGKEIKFLLHFVKESKQDESGMPNNRFLAERTGGTYSTLKVQPAELEDSGVYFCASSQLLVSNEQFFGPGTRLTVL.

The chain links TRBV4-1 to TRBJ1-2, with a possible D match to TRBD1 (5 bases). CDR3 length equals 14 residues. Trimming pared 4 bases from V and 6 bases from J, leaving 15 bases between. The germline V gene has CDR1 MGHRA and CDR2 YSYEKL. The chain's CDR3 is CASSPTSRVDGYTF. The CDR3 DNA reads TGCGCCAGCAGCCCCACGAGCAGGGTAGATGGCTACACCTTC.

The J gene is TRBJ2-1, the V gene TRBV10-3; D perhaps matches TRBD1 (6 bases). This CDR3 has 14 amino acids. Germline CDR1 ENHRY, CDR2 SYGVKD. Trimming removed 2 bases from V and 8 bases from J, with 13 bases in between. The CDR3 is CAISEAQGWDEQFF. In nucleotides, the CDR3 is TGTGCCATCAGTGAGGCACAGGGCTGGGATGAGCAGTTCTTC.

The V and J genes are TRBV5-1 and TRBJ2-5; tentatively, D is TRBD1 (6 bases). Looked up from germline, CDR1 is SGHRS and CDR2 is YFSETQ. V shed 3 bases and J shed 5 bases, with 17 bases lying between them. This CDR3 has 15 residues. CDR3 loop: CASSSLQGQGETQYF. CDR3 DNA: TGCGCCAGCAGCTCGCTACAGGGTCAGGGGGAGACCCAGTACTTC.

This clone was detected a few times. The chain combines TRBV5-8 with TRBJ2-7; 8 nucleotides line up with TRBD2. Losses at the gene ends were 2 bases for V and 5 bases for J; bases not matched to a gene: 6. The germline V gene encodes CDR1 SGHTS and CDR2 YDEGEE. The CDR3 has 14 residues. The CDR3 sequence: CASSFLGGGNEQYF. Written as DNA, the CDR3 is TGTGCCAGCAGCTTCCTCGGGGGGGGCAACGAGCAGTACTTC.

The chain couples TRBV30 to TRBJ1-1; possible D gene TRBD1, 6 bases. V was trimmed by 5 bases and J by 3 bases, leaving 25 bases between them. The germline gives CDR1 GTSNPN, CDR2 SVGIG (reference sequence). This CDR3 is 17 amino acids long. CDR3: CAWGVSESQGYYTEAFF. The CDR3 nucleotides read TGTGCCTGGGGGGTCAGCGAAAGTCAGGGGTATTACACTGAAGCTTTCTTT.

The V and J genes are TRBV6-5 and TRBJ1-2, with TRBD1 identical over 7 bases. Germline assignment: CDR1 MNHEY and CDR2 SVGAGI. CDR3 size: 16 residues. V gave up 2 bases and J gave up 0 bases; unmatched junction bases: 6. The CDR3 protein is CASSYTSGTANYGYTF. The CDR3 DNA follows: TGTGCCAGCAGTTACACCTCCGGGACAGCTAACTATGGCTACACCTTC.

The chain has TRBV30 and TRBJ2-1; 10 bases fit TRBD2. The CDR3 extends over 13 amino acids. Germline values: CDR1 GTSNPN, CDR2 SVGIG (reference sequence). Trimming took 7 bases from V and 7 from J; bases not matched to a gene: 7. CDR3: CAYERGGRNEQFF. In nucleotides, the CDR3 is TGTGCCTATGAGCGGGGGGGCCGGAATGAGCAGTTCTTC.